This T cell receptor (beta chain) is drawn from a study of cytomegalovirus exposure and HLA in healthy donors. On the study more broadly: Clustering assigned 70% to 90% of the roughly 420 genotyped donors to the Caucasian-associated ancestry cluster. Study-level points and caveats: Per a later analysis, 18,000 or so TCR beta sequences showed association with HLA alleles at 0.05 false discovery rate. Fewer N-insertions than the approximately 700-donor mean were reportedly shown by an Asian-associated ancestry cluster in a later analysis.

As to this clone: The antigen remains unidentified.

The V end lost 3 bases, the J end lost 5 bases, and 10 bases lay between the germline ends. The CDR3 spans 13 residues. Looked up from germline, CDR1 is WSHSY and CDR2 is SAAADI. A multiplex PCR was run with 60 Vbeta primers and 13 Jbeta primers. Some clones are missing from TCRdb's copy, which holds only in-frame ones; the method was immunoSEQ multiplex PCR. The sample carries around 80,000 clones, 74% recorded once. The chain links TRBV10-2 to TRBJ2-5; D remains unclear. The TCR was taken from a man aged 35 to 55 in good health and CMV-seropositive. Sequenced: PBMCs. CDR3 residues: CASSDSAGETQYF. The CDR3 DNA sequence: TGCGCCAGCAGTGATTCGGCCGGGGAGACCCAGTACTTC.